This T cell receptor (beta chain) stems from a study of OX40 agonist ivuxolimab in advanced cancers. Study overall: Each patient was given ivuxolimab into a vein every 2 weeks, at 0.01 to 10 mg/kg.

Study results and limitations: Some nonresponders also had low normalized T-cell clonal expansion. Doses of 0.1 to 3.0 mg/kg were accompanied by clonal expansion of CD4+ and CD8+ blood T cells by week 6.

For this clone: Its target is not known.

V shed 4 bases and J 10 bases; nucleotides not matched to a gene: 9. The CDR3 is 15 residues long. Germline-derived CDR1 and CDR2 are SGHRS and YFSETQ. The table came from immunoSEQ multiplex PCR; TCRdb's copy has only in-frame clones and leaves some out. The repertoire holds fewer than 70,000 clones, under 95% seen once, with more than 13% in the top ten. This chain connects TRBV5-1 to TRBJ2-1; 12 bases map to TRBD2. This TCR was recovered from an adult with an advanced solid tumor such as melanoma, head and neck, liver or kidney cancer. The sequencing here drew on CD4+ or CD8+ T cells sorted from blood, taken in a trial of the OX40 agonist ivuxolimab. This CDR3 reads CASSLSTSGSGEQFF. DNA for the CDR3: TGCGCCAGCAGCCTCTCGACTAGCGGGAGTGGGGAGCAGTTCTTC.